Following are 11 T cell receptor beta chains from one sample sequenced in a study of blood T cell repertoires in COVID-19. Profiled with immunoSEQ multiplex PCR; TCRdb holds only in-frame clones, not every one. The sample shows about 240,000 clones, 70% to 90% of them seen only once. The sequencing input was peripheral blood. All receptors derive from a woman in her twenties or thirties who had recovered from COVID-19.

About this clone: At one end, the junction sequence differs from germline, possibly due to a read error. This chain joins TRBV18 and TRBJ2-1; D possibly corresponds to TRBD1 (5 bases). The CDR3 contains 14 residues. The germline V gene encodes CDR1 KGHSH and CDR2 LQKENI. CDR3 sequence reads: CASSSQFGAQDGIF. In DNA form, the CDR3 reads TGTGCCAGCTCATCACAATTTGGGGCACAGGATGGGATCTTC.

This sequence joins TRBV7-8 and TRBJ1-2; D is possibly TRBD1 (5 bases). Germline lookup yields CDR1 SGHVS and CDR2 FQNEAQ. Trimming cost V 5 bases and J 3 bases, with 10 bases left between them. The CDR3 covers 13 residues. The CDR3 sequence: CASSTGGDYGYTF. The CDR3 bases are TGTGCCAGCAGCACGGGGGGGGACTATGGCTACACCTTC.

The chain links TRBV7-9 to TRBJ1-1; 9 bases fit TRBD1. After removal of 2 bases from V and 2 bases from J, the junction contained 6 bases not matched to a gene. The CDR3 length is 16 residues. CDR1 is SEHNR and CDR2 is FQNEAQ in the germline V gene (reference sequence). CDR3 in amino acids: CASSLLRGQGNTEAFF. CDR3 nucleotide sequence: TGTGCCAGCAGCTTATTGAGGGGACAGGGAAACACTGAAGCTTTCTTT. The whole variable domain, remainder taken from reference TRBV7-9 and TRBJ1-1, is DTGVSQNPRHKITKRGQNVTFRCDPISEHNRLYWYRQTLGQGPEFLTYFQNEAQLEKSRLLSDRFSAERPKGSFSTLEIQRTEQGDSAMYLCASSLLRGQGNTEAFFGQGTRLTVV.

V gene TRBV7-9 combines with J gene TRBJ2-7; D remains ambiguous. CDR1 and CDR2 from the germline V gene are SEHNR and FQNEAQ (reference sequence). V lost 5 bases and J 5 bases, leaving 7 bases between the germline ends. This CDR3 spans 11 amino acids. The CDR3 DNA sequence: TGTGCCAGCAGCCTCCTCGACGAGCAGTACTTC. It translates to CASSLLDEQYF.

The chain joins TRBV12-3 or TRBV12-4 to TRBJ1-1, with TRBD1 matching over 9 bases. The V gene end was trimmed by 3 bases and the J gene end by 7 bases; junction bases not matched to a gene: 3. The CDR3 totals 13 residues. CDR3 sequence (DNA): TGTGCCAGCAGTTTCGGGGGACAGGGTGAAGCTTTCTTT. It is translated as CASSFGGQGEAFF.

The gene calls are TRBV7-3 and TRBJ2-1; a weak D match, TRBD2 (7 bases). V was cut by 3 bases and J by 0 bases, with 18 bases left in between. CDR3 length: 18 residues. Looked up from germline, CDR1 is SGHTA and CDR2 is FQGTGA. The chain's CDR3 is CASSFPKGGPSSYNEQFF. CDR3 DNA: TGTGCCAGCAGCTTCCCTAAGGGGGGGCCCAGCTCCTACAATGAGCAGTTCTTC.

The chain combines TRBV19 with TRBJ1-1; a weak D match, TRBD1 (5 bases). The CDR3 is 15 residues long. With 4 bases removed from V and 2 bases from J, the gap between germline ends came to 14 bases. Germline V gene sequence: CDR1 LNHDA, CDR2 SQIVND (reference sequence). CDR3: CASSSTGGGNTEAFF. The CDR3, as DNA: TGTGCCAGTAGTAGCACGGGGGGAGGAAACACTGAAGCTTTCTTT.

This chain connects TRBV5-1 to TRBJ1-3; possible D gene TRBD1, 5 bases. V shed 2 bases and J shed 0 bases, with 12 bases lying between them. CDR3 size: 16 residues. Germline loops: CDR1 SGHRS, CDR2 YFSETQ. In nucleotides, the CDR3 is TGCGCCAGCAGCTTTGGTCCGGGGGGCTCTGGAAACACCATATATTTT. Translated: CASSFGPGGSGNTIYF.

V is TRBV7-9 and J is TRBJ2-7, with TRBD1 as a possible D gene (5 bases). The CDR3 is 14 amino acids. Germline V CDR1 and CDR2: SEHNR, FQNEAQ (reference sequence). V lost 5 bases to trimming and J lost 7 bases, with 18 bases between them. This CDR3 reads CASSPDRDSREQYF. Written as DNA, the CDR3 is TGTGCCAGCAGCCCCGACAGAGACTCTCGGGAGCAGTACTTC.

The chain couples TRBV27 to TRBJ1-4; 7 bases are a match to TRBD1. This CDR3 has 12 residues. V dropped 6 bases and J dropped 8; count of bases not matched to a gene: 3. The germline V gene has CDR1 MNHEY and CDR2 SMNVEV (reference sequence). The CDR3 here is CASRQGREKLFF. Written as DNA, the CDR3 is TGTGCCAGCAGACAGGGGAGGGAAAAACTGTTTTTT.

This clone was detected only once. This chain joins TRBV5-4 and TRBJ2-2; 9 bases align to TRBD1. V trimming: 4 bases; J trimming: 4 bases; junction bases outside the gene matches: 8. The germline V gene encodes CDR1 SGHNT and CDR2 YYREEE (reference sequence). The CDR3 covers 16 residues. The CDR3 DNA sequence: TGTGCCAGCAGCCCCCGGACAGGGGTCGGCACCGGGGAGCTGTTTTTT. Translated, it gives CASSPRTGVGTGELFF.